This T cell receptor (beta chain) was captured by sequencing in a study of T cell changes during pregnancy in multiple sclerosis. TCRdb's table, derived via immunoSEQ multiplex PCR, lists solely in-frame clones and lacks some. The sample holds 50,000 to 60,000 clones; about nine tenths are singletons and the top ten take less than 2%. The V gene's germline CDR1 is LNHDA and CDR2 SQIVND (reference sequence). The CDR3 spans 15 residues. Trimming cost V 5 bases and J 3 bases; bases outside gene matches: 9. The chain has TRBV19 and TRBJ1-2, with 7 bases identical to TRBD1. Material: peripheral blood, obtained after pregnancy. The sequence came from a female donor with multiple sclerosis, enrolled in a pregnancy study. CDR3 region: CASSSRAGGHYGYTF. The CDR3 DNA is TGTGCCAGTAGTTCCCGGGCAGGGGGTCACTATGGCTACACCTTC.